Here is one T cell receptor beta chain with its context. The antigen is not known. Carrying UMI labels, the TRB cDNA libraries were prepared through 5' RACE. TCRdb derives one entry per CDR3 protein from the 5' RACE reads, leaving out DNA. The sample table includes roughly 29,000 distinct CDR3 sequences. The CDR3 consists of 16 residues. CDR1 and CDR2 (germline): LGHNA, YSLEER. This specimen belongs to a study of CXCR3-negative and CXCR3-positive naive CD8 T cells. Study-wide context: The libraries together contributed about 135 million TRB reads, each supplying about 1.5 +/- 0.3 million.

Points from the study as a whole: CXCR3 expression dropped partially after cryopreservation, and most assays relied on fresh PBMCs.

The sequence was collected from a human donor in good health. Some clones in this sample may be carry-over from other donors' samples. This chain uses TRBV4-3 with TRBJ2-1; lacking DNA, the TRBD2 call made by TCRdb goes unchecked. Sequenced: memory CD8+ T cells from blood. CDR3 amino acids: CASSVRLAASYNEQFF.